This TCR beta chain emerged from a study of blood T cell repertoires in COVID-19. For the study at large: T cells, B-cell-depleted T cells, or PBMCs supplied cDNA or gDNA.

Cohort 3 donors counted as recovered after two negative PCRs, clearance, or resolved symptoms. As originally analysed: Estimates of nucleated cell counts were drawn from the amplification of reference gene primers. Profiling relied on immunoSEQ multiplex PCR, and the TCRdb table lists in-frame clones only, not all of them. V and J calls and clone size are those listed in that table; D and trimming were worked out from the DNA. This table holds 200,000 or so clones, 70% to 90% found once. The sequence came from a man in his thirties or forties who had recovered from COVID-19. Sequenced input: PBMCs or T cells enriched from blood (not recorded which).

The CDR3 DNA reads TGTGCCAGCAGCTCCGAGAGGGCCCTTAATGAAAAACTGTTTTTT. As protein: CASSSERALNEKLFF. The chain links TRBV7-8 to TRBJ1-4; D not resolved. Germline values: CDR1 SGHVS, CDR2 FQNEAQ. Trimming removed 4 bases at V and 4 bases at J, with 13 bases between. There are 15 residues in the CDR3.